The 10 T cell receptor beta chains in this list originate from one sample, sequenced in a study of cytomegalovirus exposure and HLA in healthy donors. With 60 Vbeta and 13 Jbeta primers, the PCR was carried out. The repertoire was sequenced with immunoSEQ multiplex PCR; TCRdb's copy has only in-frame clones and lacks some. Here the sample spans about 130,000 clones, roughly 80% being singletons. The sample consisted of PBMCs. The receptors were sampled from a woman aged 55-70 years in good health and CMV-seronegative.

The V gene is TRBV19, the J gene TRBJ2-1; TRBD2 matches 10 bases. J lost 8 bases, V lost 2 bases, and 12 bases had no gene match. The CDR3 loop spans 17 amino acids. Germline CDR1 LNHDA, CDR2 SQIVND (reference sequence). The CDR3 bases are TGTGCCAGTAGTATAACCCCTTGGCTAGCGGGAGTGGATGAGCAGTTCTTC. It translates to CASSITPWLAGVDEQFF.

The chain carries TRBV2 and TRBJ2-1, with 10 nucleotides matching TRBD1. Germline CDR1 SNHLY, CDR2 FYNNEI. The CDR3 runs to 13 residues. The ends lost 4 bases at V and 10 bases at J; junction bases unmatched: 4. Here the CDR3 reads CASSGQGAGEQFF. DNA of the CDR3: TGTGCCAGCAGTGGACAGGGGGCAGGAGAGCAGTTCTTC.

V gene TRBV28 combines with J gene TRBJ1-1, with D possibly matching TRBD1 (6 bases). Per germline, CDR1 MDHEN and CDR2 SYDVKM. Trimming took 6 bases from V and 6 from J, leaving 11 bases between them. The CDR3 has 12 amino acids. CDR3 nucleotides: TGTGCCAGCAGCCAGGGGACGGCTGAAGCTTTCTTT. Its protein product is CASSQGTAEAFF.

The rearrangement links TRBV7-3 to TRBJ2-5; D ambiguous. Trimming stripped 3 bases from V and 2 bases from J, with 7 bases between. The CDR3 consists of 13 residues. Germline assignment: CDR1 SGHTA and CDR2 FQGTGA. The CDR3 loop reads CASSLRRQETQYF. In DNA, the CDR3 is TGTGCCAGCAGCTTGAGGAGACAAGAGACCCAGTACTTC.

This rearrangement joins TRBV5-1 to TRBJ2-2; 11 positions match TRBD2. V lost 3 bases, J lost 2 bases, and 3 bases stayed unmatched. The germline gives CDR1 SGHRS, CDR2 YFSETQ. The CDR3 consists of 16 residues. As DNA, the CDR3 is TGCGCCAGCAGCTGGGGACTAGCGGACAACACCGGGGAGCTGTTTTTT. It codes for CASSWGLADNTGELFF.

The chain employs TRBV2 and TRBJ1-5; D perhaps matches TRBD1 (6 bases). The V and J ends lost 3 bases and 3 bases respectively, with 12 bases between them. The CDR3 is 15 residues long. CDR1 is SNHLY and CDR2 is FYNNEI in the germline V gene. As DNA, the CDR3 is TGTGCCAGCAGTGAGGAACAGGGCCCCAATCAGCCCCAGCATTTT. Translating it yields CASSEEQGPNQPQHF.

The J gene is TRBJ2-5, the V gene TRBV19, with 8 nucleotides matching TRBD2. The V gene end was trimmed by 1 base and the J gene end by 1 base; junction bases not matched to a gene: 17. CDR1 and CDR2 (germline): LNHDA, SQIVND (reference sequence). The CDR3 is 20 amino acids. CDR3 in amino acids: CASSIAGLGTDLAGQETQYF. The CDR3 nucleotides are TGTGCCAGTAGTATAGCGGGACTAGGAACAGACCTAGCAGGCCAAGAGACCCAGTACTTC.

The rearrangement joins TRBV10-3 to TRBJ1-5; 8 nucleotides align to TRBD1. Germline trimming cut 6 bases from V and 4 bases from J; bases unmatched to any gene: 8. CDR1 and CDR2 from the germline V gene are ENHRY and SYGVKD. This CDR3 is built from 15 residues. CDR3 protein: CAIRADRAPNQPQHF. The CDR3 nucleotides are TGTGCCATCAGGGCGGACAGGGCCCCTAATCAGCCCCAGCATTTT.

This clone came up once. V gene TRBV5-6 combines with J gene TRBJ2-7; 11 nucleotides line up with TRBD1. Losses at the gene ends were 0 bases for V and 5 bases for J; bases not matched to a gene: 1. Germline CDR1 reads SGHDT; CDR2 reads YYEEEE. The CDR3 has 14 amino acids. For the CDR3, the DNA is TGTGCCAGCAGCTTGGGGACAGGGGGCCACGAGCAGTACTTC. It specifies CASSLGTGGHEQYF.

The chain combines TRBV9 with TRBJ2-7; 11 bases are a match to TRBD1. The CDR3 is 14 amino acids. V trimming: 4 bases; J trimming: 6 bases; junction bases outside the gene matches: 6. Germline V gene sequence: CDR1 SGDLS, CDR2 YYNGEE. In DNA, the CDR3 is TGTGCCAGCAGCCGGGACAGGGGGTCCCTCGAGCAGTACTTC. As protein: CASSRDRGSLEQYF.